This T cell receptor beta chain appears in the sequencing data of a study of blood T cell repertoires in COVID-19. Study context: Acute and convalescent COVID-19 samples came from the United States, Italy and Spain.

Enrolled through a virtual design, the participants were between about 18 and 89 years of age and came from under 25 US areas. Which cohort a participant joined came from the clinical history participants gave. The germline V gene has CDR1 MNHEY and CDR2 SMNVEV (reference sequence). CDR3 size: 15 residues. Trimming removed 5 bases from V and 3 bases from J; junction bases left unmatched: 6. The table came from immunoSEQ multiplex PCR; TCRdb's copy has only in-frame clones and leaves some out. The sample holds approximately 230,000 clones, roughly 87% seen once. The genes are TRBV27 and TRBJ2-1; 8 bases are shared with TRBD1. Sequences were obtained from PBMCs or T cells enriched from blood (not recorded which). The clonotype was recovered from a woman aged 25 to 39 with acute COVID-19. The CDR3 DNA reads TGTGCCAGCAGTGAGACAGGGGAGGTCTACAATGAGCAGTTCTTC. Its protein is CASSETGEVYNEQFF.